The 25 T cell receptor beta chains listed next were all sequenced from one sample in a study of T-cell reconstitution after alpha-beta-depleted transplantation in children. This sample's TCRbeta library carried unique molecular identifier barcodes. In TCRdb, the PCR reads were re-called with MiXCR into one record per CDR3 protein. The sample lists around 250,000 distinct CDR3 sequences, 9.9% occurring once. The sample in question was PBMCs from the stem cell graft donor, obtained from the stem cell graft. The receptors were gathered from a human donor who donated a stem cell graft to a child with SCID.

At least ten counts were recorded for this clonotype. The chain couples TRBV10-3 to TRBJ1-1, with a possible D match to TRBD1 (6 bases). V was clipped by 4 bases and J by 0 bases, with 9 bases between them. The CDR3 is 14 residues long. Germline lookup yields CDR1 ENHRY and CDR2 SYGVKD. The DNA of the CDR3 is TGTGCCATCAGTGTGGGGGCAATGAACACTGAAGCTTTCTTT. Its protein is CAISVGAMNTEAFF.

This clonotype turned up a few times. This CDR3 reads CASNYGPVTDTQYF. In nucleotides, the CDR3 is TGTGCCAGCAACTATGGGCCAGTCACAGATACGCAGTATTTT. V gene TRBV27 combines with J gene TRBJ2-3, with D hard to call. V lost 7 bases and J 2 bases, leaving 13 bases between the germline ends. This CDR3 has 14 residues. The V gene's germline CDR1 is MNHEY and CDR2 SMNVEV (reference sequence).

The chain is built from TRBV20-1 and TRBJ2-7, with D perhaps given as TRBD1 or TRBD2 (5 bases each). There are 16 residues in the CDR3. The V gene's germline CDR1 is DFQATT and CDR2 SNEGSKA (reference sequence). V gave up 2 bases and J gave up 0 bases, with 17 bases separating them. The CDR3 reads CSARRPGTDSSYEQYF. CDR3 bases: TGCAGTGCTAGACGCCCAGGGACCGATAGCTCCTACGAGCAGTACTTC.

This clonotype was found many times. The DNA of the CDR3 is TGTGCTAGTGATATTGACAGTTCCCAAGAGACCCAGTACTTC. Amino acid sequence: CASDIDSSQETQYF. The gene calls are TRBV12-5 and TRBJ2-5, with a weak D call TRBD1 (5 bases). This CDR3 spans 14 amino acids. CDR1 and CDR2 from the germline V gene are LGHNT and FRNRAP. V was pared by 7 bases and J by 1 base, with 13 bases between. The whole variable domain, filled in from reference TRBV12-5 and TRBJ2-5, reads DARVTQTPRHKVTEMGQEVTMRCQPILGHNTVFWYRQTMMQGLELLAYFRNRAPLDDSGMPKDRFSAEMPDATLATLKIQPSEPRDSAVYFCASDIDSSQETQYFGPGTRLLVL.

The rearrangement joins TRBV7-2 to TRBJ2-7, with unresolved D. Trimming shortened V by 4 bases and J by 4 bases, and 11 bases separated the two germline ends. This CDR3 has 13 residues. From germline, CDR1 is SGHTA and CDR2 FQGNSA. The CDR3 DNA reads TGTGCCAGCAGCTCGTCGCGCGGATACGAGCAGTACTTC. Amino acid sequence: CASSSSRGYEQYF. The full variable domain, rest sourced from reference TRBV7-2 and TRBJ2-7, is GAGVSQSPSNKVTEKGKDVELRCDPISGHTALYWYRQSLGQGLEFLIYFQGNSAPDKSGLPSDRFSAERTGGSVSTLTIQRTQQEDSAVYLCASSSSRGYEQYFGPGTRLTVT.

A note on this clonotype: Its ends do not fully match the called genes, so a read error is possible. The chain has TRBV20-1 and TRBJ2-1; 10 bases agree with TRBD2. This CDR3 is 13 amino acids long. Germline values: CDR1 DFQATT, CDR2 SNEGSKA (reference sequence). This chain's CDR3 is CSARGSSGGALVF. The CDR3, as DNA: TGCAGTGCTAGAGGATCCAGCGGGGGGGCCTTAGTCTTC.

The chain couples TRBV27 to TRBJ2-5; D not certain. V shed 0 bases and J shed 0 bases, with 8 bases lying between them. This CDR3 is built from 15 residues. Germline CDR1 MNHEY, CDR2 SMNVEV (reference sequence). The CDR3 reads CASSLSSSYQETQYF. The CDR3, as DNA: TGTGCCAGCAGTTTATCGAGCAGCTACCAAGAGACCCAGTACTTC.

The chain joins TRBV18 to TRBJ2-7; TRBD1 matches 7 bases. The V and J ends lost 5 bases and 3 bases, in that order; junction bases with no gene match: 10. Germline CDR1 is KGHSH and CDR2 is LQKENI. The CDR3 spans 15 residues. The CDR3 reads CASSSSPAGGYEQYF. The CDR3, as DNA: TGTGCCAGCTCATCAAGTCCAGCAGGGGGCTACGAGCAGTACTTC.

The rearrangement links TRBV7-9 to TRBJ1-5, with no clear D. Germline V lookup: CDR1 SEHNR, CDR2 FQNEAQ (reference sequence). V shed 4 bases and J shed 7 bases, with 14 bases lying between them. The CDR3 loop spans 14 amino acids. In DNA, the CDR3 is TGTGCCAGCAGCTCCCAAGACGTATTGCAGCCCCAGCATTTT. This encodes CASSSQDVLQPQHF.

The gene calls are TRBV5-1 and TRBJ2-1; no clear D gene. Germline CDR1 is SGHRS and CDR2 is YFSETQ. The ends were cut back, 3 bases at V and 10 bases at J, with 11 bases in the middle. This CDR3 has 12 amino acids. CDR3 nucleotides: TGCGCCAGCAGCTCAAGTCCTTCGGAGCAGTTCTTC. Translated, it gives CASSSSPSEQFF.

This clonotype was picked up a small number of times. The chain has TRBV5-1 and TRBJ2-1; D perhaps matches TRBD2 (5 bases). Trimming cost V 0 bases and J 0 bases, with 13 bases left between them. Germline loops: CDR1 SGHRS, CDR2 YFSETQ. The CDR3 contains 17 residues. The CDR3 bases are TGCGCCAGCAGCTTGGGGGTAGGACGGGGCTCCTACAATGAGCAGTTCTTC. Translation: CASSLGVGRGSYNEQFF.

This clonotype occurred a few times. The J gene is TRBJ1-2, the V gene TRBV27; tentatively, D is TRBD1 (6 bases). Trimming shortened V by 6 bases and J by 4 bases, and 15 bases separated the two germline ends. CDR1 and CDR2 (germline): MNHEY, SMNVEV (reference sequence). CDR3 size: 14 residues. The CDR3 loop is CASSGTGKGYGYTF. The CDR3 nucleotides read TGTGCCAGCAGCGGTACAGGGAAGGGCTATGGCTACACCTTC.

This clonotype was seen ten or more times. The V gene is TRBV6-2 or TRBV6-3, the J gene TRBJ2-1; no clear D. V was clipped by 7 bases and J by 8 bases, with 18 bases between them. Germline loops: CDR1 MNHEY, CDR2 SVGEGT. This CDR3 contains 14 residues. CDR3 coding DNA: TGTGCCAGCAATACAGACGTTGCCTGGGATGAGCAGTTCTTC. It is translated as CASNTDVAWDEQFF.

This clonotype appeared a few times. This chain uses TRBV12-5 with TRBJ2-7, with a tentative D call TRBD2 (6 bases). V shed 2 bases and J shed 5 bases, with 16 bases lying between them. The CDR3 is 15 residues long. Germline values: CDR1 LGHNT, CDR2 FRNRAP. CDR3 nucleotides: TGTGCTAGTGGTTTGCCGAGAGGAGGGTCCAACGAGCAGTACTTC. It is translated as CASGLPRGGSNEQYF.

There are a few counts of this clonotype. This sequence joins TRBV12-3 or TRBV12-4 and TRBJ2-1; D call uncertain. This CDR3 contains 13 residues. V lost 3 bases and J 4 bases, leaving 7 bases between the germline ends. CDR3 residues: CASSLAPYNEQFF. The CDR3 DNA reads TGTGCCAGCAGTTTGGCGCCTTACAATGAGCAGTTCTTC.

The chain joins TRBV24-1 to TRBJ2-3; no clear D gene. Trimming removed 3 bases at V and 2 bases at J, with 11 bases between. Germline CDR1 and CDR2: KGHDR and SFDVKD. The CDR3 consists of 15 residues. CDR3 DNA sequence: TGTGCCACCAGTGATCCAGACTCTTTCACAGATACGCAGTATTTT. This gives the protein CATSDPDSFTDTQYF.

This clonotype turned up a few times. The chain uses TRBV5-5 and TRBJ2-3; 10 bases are shared with TRBD2. This CDR3 contains 15 residues. V trimming: 5 bases; J trimming: 4 bases; junction bases outside the gene matches: 7. Germline assignment: CDR1 SGHKS and CDR2 YYEKEE (reference sequence). The CDR3 bases are TGTGCCAGCAGGCAAACTAGCGGGGTTGCAGATACGCAGTATTTT. Translated: CASRQTSGVADTQYF. Supplemented by reference TRBV5-5 and TRBJ2-3, the full variable domain reads DAGVTQSPTHLIKTRGQQVTLRCSPISGHKSVSWYQQVLGQGPQFIFQYYEKEERGRGNFPDRFSARQFPNYSSELNVNALLLGDSALYLCASRQTSGVADTQYFGPGTRLTVL.

This clonotype was seen a few times. V is TRBV27 and J is TRBJ2-7; a possible D gene is TRBD1 (7 bases). CDR1 and CDR2 from the germline V gene are MNHEY and SMNVEV (reference sequence). The CDR3 totals 16 residues. V was shortened by 5 bases and J by 2 bases, with 19 bases between the two germline ends. The CDR3 sequence: CASSRPRDSGTYEQYF. CDR3 bases: TGTGCCAGCAGTCGCCCGCGGGACAGCGGTACCTACGAGCAGTACTTC.

V is TRBV20-1 and J is TRBJ2-3, with a weak D call TRBD1 (5 bases). Germline V gene lookup returns CDR1 DFQATT and CDR2 SNEGSKA (reference sequence). CDR3 length: 14 amino acids. Between the trimmed V and J ends, which lost 5 bases and 1 base, there was a span of 13 bases. Here the CDR3 DNA reads TGCAGTGCTCACGACAGAGTGGGCACAGATACGCAGTATTTT. Translated, it gives CSAHDRVGTDTQYF.

This chain joins TRBV7-3 and TRBJ2-2, with D unclear. Germline V gene sequence: CDR1 SGHTA, CDR2 FQGTGA. Trimming stripped 5 bases from V and 0 bases from J, with 7 bases between. The CDR3 extends over 14 amino acids. The CDR3 is CASSPQANTGELFF. The CDR3 region has the DNA TGTGCCAGCAGCCCCCAGGCGAACACCGGGGAGCTGTTTTTT. The full variable domain, rest sourced from reference TRBV7-3 and TRBJ2-2, is GAGVSQTPSNKVTEKGKYVELRCDPISGHTALYWYRQSLGQGPEFLIYFQGTGAADDSGLPNDRFFAVRPEGSVSTLKIQRTERGDSAVYLCASSPQANTGELFFGEGSRLTVL.

This clonotype was picked up a small number of times. This chain joins TRBV20-1 and TRBJ2-3; D unclear. This CDR3 has 14 amino acids. V lost 2 bases, J lost 2 bases, and 11 bases lay in between. CDR1 is DFQATT and CDR2 is SNEGSKA in the germline V gene (reference sequence). The CDR3 is CSARPGTFTDTQYF. Written as DNA, the CDR3 is TGCAGTGCTAGACCGGGCACTTTCACAGATACGCAGTATTTT.

V usage is TRBV10-2 and J usage is TRBJ1-5; D might be TRBD1 (5 bases). CDR1 and CDR2 from the germline V gene are WSHSY and SAAADI. Trimming removed 6 bases at V and 4 bases at J, with 13 bases between. This CDR3 is 14 amino acids long. CDR3 protein: CASRGGGWNQPQHF. The DNA of the CDR3 is TGCGCCAGCAGGGGCGGGGGGTGGAATCAGCCCCAGCATTTT.

In its sample, this clonotype was seen a few times. This chain links TRBV5-5 with TRBJ2-7, with TRBD1 matching 8 bases. The CDR3 runs 16 residues. The V and J ends lost 4 bases and 1 base, in that order; junction bases with no gene match: 10. The germline V gene has CDR1 SGHKS and CDR2 YYEKEE (reference sequence). CDR3 DNA sequence: TGTGCCAGCAGCAGGACATGGGACAGGAAATCCTACGAGCAGTACTTC. It codes for CASSRTWDRKSYEQYF.

This clonotype has ten or more counts. The rearrangement uses TRBV12-3 or TRBV12-4 and TRBJ2-7; TRBD2 agrees at 8 bases. The CDR3 has 19 residues. The V and J ends lost 3 bases and 1 base, in that order; junction bases with no gene match: 17. CDR3 sequence (DNA): TGTGCCAGCAGTTTGATAAACGCCGCGGGGGGCCAAAGGTCCTACGAGCAGTACTTC. Translated, it gives CASSLINAAGGQRSYEQYF.

The sample holds a few counts of this clonotype. The J gene is TRBJ2-3, the V gene TRBV7-2; D unclear. From germline, CDR1 is SGHTA and CDR2 FQGNSA. The CDR3 runs 16 residues. The V end was cut by 2 bases, the J end by 2 bases, with 14 bases between. The CDR3 region is CASSLSMGRSTDTQYF. In DNA form, the CDR3 reads TGTGCCAGCAGCTTAAGTATGGGCAGATCCACAGATACGCAGTATTTT.